This passage covers 8 T cell receptor beta chains from one sample sequenced in a study of control samples from healthy donors and cancer patients. Clones were read by immunoSEQ multiplex PCR, and TCRdb kept only the in-frame ones, dropping some. The repertoire has some 120,000 clones, 93% of them found once; the top ten carry 2.6%. The material sequenced was blood. Every receptor here comes from a man younger than 45 in good health.

This chain joins TRBV5-1 and TRBJ2-3; 9 nucleotides align to TRBD2. The ends lost 0 bases at V and 6 bases at J; junction bases unmatched: 11. Germline lookup yields CDR1 SGHRS and CDR2 YFSETQ. This CDR3 comprises 17 residues. DNA of the CDR3: TGCGCCAGCAGCTTGGGTACGGGGACTAGCTCAGGGGATACGCAGTATTTT. Its translation is CASSLGTGTSSGDTQYF.

The rearrangement uses TRBV19 and TRBJ1-3; D might be TRBD1 (5 bases). The CDR3 sequence is 13 residues long. Trimming took off 6 bases at V and 5 bases at J, with 11 bases between the two ends. CDR1 and CDR2 from the germline V gene are LNHDA and SQIVND (reference sequence). CDR3 DNA sequence: TGTGCCAGTAGGGAACCGGACAGAAACACCATATATTTT. This sequence encodes CASREPDRNTIYF.

The chain recombines TRBV7-8 with TRBJ2-1, with D perhaps TRBD1 (6 bases). In germline, CDR1 is SGHVS, CDR2 FQNEAQ. CDR3 length equals 15 residues. Trimming cost V 1 base and J 5 bases, with 12 bases left between them. The CDR3 DNA reads TGTGCCAGCAGCTTAGTGGGGACAACTCACAATGAGCAGTTCTTC. Its translation is CASSLVGTTHNEQFF.

The rearrangement uses TRBV18 and TRBJ2-1; 8 nucleotides agree with TRBD2. The germline gives CDR1 KGHSH, CDR2 LQKENI. With V trimmed by 3 bases and J by 0 bases, 7 bases remained unmatched. The CDR3 length is 17 residues. CDR3 in DNA: TGTGCCAGCTCACCCGGACTAGCCCTATACTCCTACAATGAGCAGTTCTTC. Translation: CASSPGLALYSYNEQFF.

The chain couples TRBV5-5 to TRBJ1-2, with 7 bases that match TRBD1. The CDR3 runs to 15 residues. J gave up 3 bases and V 2 bases, and 7 bases lay outside the gene matches. The germline gives CDR1 SGHKS, CDR2 YYEKEE (reference sequence). DNA for the CDR3: TGTGCCAGCAGCTTTTTTGACAGGGTTGACTATGGCTACACCTTC. Translating gives CASSFFDRVDYGYTF. The full variable domain, its missing parts supplied by reference TRBV5-5 and TRBJ1-2, is DAGVTQSPTHLIKTRGQQVTLRCSPISGHKSVSWYQQVLGQGPQFIFQYYEKEERGRGNFPDRFSARQFPNYSSELNVNALLLGDSALYLCASSFFDRVDYGYTFGSGTRLTVV.

The chain uses TRBV6-5 and TRBJ1-2; D might be TRBD1 (6 bases). The germline V gene has CDR1 MNHEY and CDR2 SVGAGI. The CDR3 runs 13 residues. V lost 2 bases and J 8 bases, leaving 12 bases between the germline ends. For the CDR3, the DNA is TGTGCCAGCAGTTACGGACAGAGGTGGGGCTACACCTTC. Protein product: CASSYGQRWGYTF.

The rearrangement uses TRBV7-9 and TRBJ1-1, with unresolved D. The V end was cut by 3 bases, the J end by 7 bases, with 6 bases between. Germline loops: CDR1 SEHNR, CDR2 FQNEAQ (reference sequence). This CDR3 is 11 amino acids long. In DNA, the CDR3 is TGTGCCAGCAGCTTCGCAGGTGAAGCTTTCTTT. The encoded protein is CASSFAGEAFF. The complete variable domain, with remaining parts taken from reference TRBV7-9 and TRBJ1-1, reads DTGVSQNPRHKITKRGQNVTFRCDPISEHNRLYWYRQTLGQGPEFLTYFQNEAQLEKSRLLSDRFSAERPKGSFSTLEIQRTEQGDSAMYLCASSFAGEAFFGQGTRLTVV.

The CDR3 sequence: CASSLLGGNEKLFF. Written as DNA, the CDR3 is TGTGCCAGCAGCTTACTGGGAGGGAATGAAAAACTGTTTTTT. This chain uses TRBV7-2 with TRBJ1-4; no firm D call. Germline CDR1 is SGHTA and CDR2 is FQGNSA. This CDR3 region has 14 residues. Trimming took 2 bases from V and 5 from J, leaving 9 bases between them.